Sequencing of this T cell receptor beta chain was carried out in a study of cytomegalovirus exposure and HLA in healthy donors. Trimming left V 0 bases short and J 4 bases short, with 7 bases between. Per the germline V gene, CDR1 is GTSNPN and CDR2 is SVGIG (reference sequence). This CDR3 region has 13 residues. Comments on this clone: This same CDR3 is encoded by further DNA sequences in the sample.

The study ran its PCR with 60 Vbeta and 13 Jbeta primers. As originally analysed: Approximately 80 million unique TCR beta chains, about 10 million of them shared, were counted by a later analysis. Profiled with immunoSEQ multiplex PCR; TCRdb holds only in-frame clones, not every one. V, J and clone size were drawn from that table, and D and trimming were deduced from the DNA. The table shows 150,000 to 200,000 clones, with less than 90% occurring only once. The chain uses TRBV30 and TRBJ1-5, with D maybe TRBD1 (5 bases). Sequencing input: PBMCs. This receptor was obtained from a man in his forties or fifties in good health and CMV-seronegative. This CDR3 is CAWSVAGNQPQHF. The CDR3 DNA sequence: TGTGCCTGGAGTGTAGCAGGGAATCAGCCCCAGCATTTT.